This T cell receptor beta chain is from a study of T cell repertoires in cytomegalovirus infection. This clonotype has a handful of counts. TCRdb independently ran MiXCR on the reads; one entry per CDR3 protein. The sample yields 150,000 to 200,000 distinct CDR3 sequences, 28% seen once. This CDR3 is built from 13 residues. V lost 8 bases and J 3 bases, leaving 13 bases between the germline ends. Germline CDR1 is SGHVS and CDR2 is FNYEAQ. Sequencing used PBMCs. This sequence was found in a human donor in good health (CMV status not recorded). Some clones in this sample may be carry-over from other donors' samples. The rearrangement links TRBV7-6 to TRBJ1-1; D perhaps matches TRBD1 (5 bases). The CDR3 loop reads CASSPMGDTEAFF. DNA for the CDR3: TGTGCCAGCTCGCCGATGGGGGACACTGAAGCTTTCTTT.